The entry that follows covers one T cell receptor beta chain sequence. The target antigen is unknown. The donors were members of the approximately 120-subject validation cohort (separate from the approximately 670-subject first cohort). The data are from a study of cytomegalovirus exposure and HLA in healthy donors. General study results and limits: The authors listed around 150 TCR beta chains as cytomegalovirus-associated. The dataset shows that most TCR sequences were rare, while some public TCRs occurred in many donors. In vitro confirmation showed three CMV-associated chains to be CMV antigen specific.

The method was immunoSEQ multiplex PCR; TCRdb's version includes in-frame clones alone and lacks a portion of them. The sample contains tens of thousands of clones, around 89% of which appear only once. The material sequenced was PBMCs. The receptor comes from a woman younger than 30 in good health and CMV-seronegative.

The CDR3 here is CASSLEWTGELFF. CDR3 DNA: TGTGCCAGCAGCCTGGAGTGGACCGGGGAGCTGTTTTTT. The chain combines TRBV14 with TRBJ2-2; D uncertain. V lost 4 bases and J 5 bases, leaving 8 bases between the germline ends. Germline V lookup: CDR1 SGHDN, CDR2 FVKESK. CDR3 length: 13 residues.